This entry is about one T cell receptor beta chain. J was trimmed by 1 base and V by 7 bases; bases with no gene match: 6. The CDR3 extends over 13 amino acids. Germline V gene lookup returns CDR1 GTSNPN and CDR2 SVGIG (reference sequence). With random hexamers, roughly 0.45 to 1 ug RNA was reverse transcribed. MiXCR, applied by TCRdb to the immunoSEQ multiplex PCR reads, yields one record per CDR3 protein. The table lists about 300,000 distinct CDR3 sequences, approximately 90% of them singletons. The data belong to a study of CD8 T cells in Susac syndrome. The chain couples TRBV30 to TRBJ1-1; 7 bases align to TRBD1. This clonotype was obtained from a human donor with multiple sclerosis. The sample taken for sequencing was CD4+ T cells from PBMCs. The CDR3 bases are TGTGCCTCCCAGACAGGGCAGAACACTGAAGCTTTCTTT. This translates into CASQTGQNTEAFF.